Below, one T cell receptor (beta chain) is given with its context. This sample is part of a study of Ad26.COV2.S vaccination and SARS-CoV-2 variants. At the level of the study: As a participant in COV1001, the donor was in the Ad26.COV2.S trial arm. Intramuscular Ad26.COV2.S doses were given once or twice, 56 days apart.

TCRdb keeps only in-frame clones here, not all; method: immunoSEQ multiplex PCR. The sample consists of about 480,000 clones, around nine tenths of them appearing once. The CDR3 consists of 15 residues. Trimming took off 5 bases at V and 1 base at J, with 14 bases between the two ends. Germline V lookup: CDR1 SEHNR, CDR2 FQNEAQ (reference sequence). Described treatment: roughly 18 received Ad26.COV2.S at low or high dose, single or two shots; five or six received placebo; per-sample allocation not given. At day 63 after the first vaccine or placebo injection, samples were drawn. This Boston cohort included adults aged 18-55 years.

This TCR was recovered from a person between 18 and 60 years old who received the Ad26.COV2.S COVID-19 vaccine or a placebo. The material sequenced was peripheral blood, taken in a trial of Ad26.COV2.S vaccine versus placebo. The chain joins TRBV7-9 to TRBJ2-5; D remains unclear. The CDR3 DNA sequence: TGTGCCAGCAGCGTTAGGCGAGGTTTCCAAGAGACCCAGTACTTC. It translates to CASSVRRGFQETQYF.